A selection of T cell receptor beta chains follows, all from one sample in a study of T cells in Graves' hyperthyroidism and ophthalmopathy. MiXCR, run by TCRdb on the multiplex PCR reads, gives a single entry per CDR3 protein. The sample includes around 600,000 distinct CDR3 sequences, around 14% of them seen just once. The sample comprised blood. These receptors all come from a woman between 18 and 29 years old with Graves' ophthalmopathy. The CDR3 runs from the conserved cysteine through the conserved F or W. Fields, in order: D gene, J gene, V gene, clone size, CDR3 DNA, CDR3 protein. A D gene is named only where the DNA matches it firmly. Clone size, where shown, is once, few, many, or a class for clones that have expanded.

D gene: .; J gene: TRBJ2-7; V gene: TRBV6-1; clone size: many; CDR3 DNA: TGTGCCAGCAGCGTATCCTACGAGCAGTACTTC; CDR3 protein: CASSVSYEQYF
D gene: TRBD2; J gene: TRBJ2-3; V gene: TRBV7-2; clone size: once; CDR3 DNA: TGTGCCAGCAGCTTTTTAGCGGGAAACACAGATACGCAGTATTTT; CDR3 protein: CASSFLAGNTDTQYF
D gene: TRBD2; J gene: TRBJ2-7; V gene: TRBV11-3; clone size: many; CDR3 DNA: TGTGCCAGCAGCCGGGAGGGTTACGAGCAGTACTTC; CDR3 protein: CASSREGYEQYF
D gene: TRBD2; J gene: TRBJ2-3; V gene: TRBV7-2; clone size: many; CDR3 DNA: TGTGCCAGCAGCAAATGGGGGGTAGCGGGAGCGTCAGATACGCAGTATTTT; CDR3 protein: CASSKWGVAGASDTQYF
D gene: .; J gene: TRBJ2-2; V gene: TRBV7-3; clone size: .; CDR3 DNA: TGTGCCAGCAGCATACGTGGGGGGCGCACCGGGGAGCTGTTTTTT; CDR3 protein: CASSIRGGRTGELFF
D gene: .; J gene: TRBJ2-1; V gene: TRBV20-1; clone size: few; CDR3 DNA: TGCAGTGCTAGAGATCTCAGACTAACGACCTACAATGAGCAGTTCTTC; CDR3 protein: CSARDLRLTTYNEQFF
D gene: TRBD1; J gene: TRBJ2-5; V gene: TRBV5-1; clone size: few; CDR3 DNA: TGCGCCAGCAGGCTAGGACAGGGAAGCTGGGGCCAAGAGACCCAGTACTTC; CDR3 protein: CASRLGQGSWGQETQYF
D gene: .; J gene: TRBJ2-1; V gene: TRBV9; clone size: .; CDR3 DNA: TGTGCCAGCAGCTCCCAGGGGACCTCCTACAATGAGCAGTTCTTC; CDR3 protein: CASSSQGTSYNEQFF
D gene: TRBD2; J gene: TRBJ2-7; V gene: TRBV29-1; clone size: many; CDR3 DNA: TGCAGCGTTGTGGCTAGCGGGAGTTCCTACGAGCAGTACTTC; CDR3 protein: CSVVASGSSYEQYF
D gene: TRBD2; J gene: TRBJ2-3; V gene: TRBV11-3; clone size: .; CDR3 DNA: TGTGCCAGCAGCTCCGGGACTAGCGGATACACAGATACGCAGTATTTT; CDR3 protein: CASSSGTSGYTDTQYF
D gene: .; J gene: TRBJ1-1; V gene: TRBV2; clone size: many; CDR3 DNA: TGTGCCAGCCACGAGGGTGTGAACACTGAAGCTTTCTTT; CDR3 protein: CASHEGVNTEAFF
D gene: .; J gene: TRBJ1-3; V gene: TRBV9; clone size: few; CDR3 DNA: TGTGCCAGTAGGGGAGGATCCCAGAACAGACCCGAGGAGGACACCATATATTTT; CDR3 protein: CASRGGSQNRPEEDTIYF
D gene: TRBD2; J gene: TRBJ2-2; V gene: TRBV4-1; clone size: few; CDR3 DNA: TGCGCCAGCAGCCAAACAACGACTAGCGGCACCGGGGAGCTGTTTTTT; CDR3 protein: CASSQTTTSGTGELFF
D gene: TRBD2; J gene: TRBJ2-7; V gene: TRBV19; clone size: once; CDR3 DNA: TGTGCCAGTAGTATTCTAGCGGGAGAGGGCGAGCAGTACTTC; CDR3 protein: CASSILAGEGEQYF
D gene: TRBD1; J gene: TRBJ2-2; V gene: TRBV6-1; clone size: few; CDR3 DNA: TGTGCCAGCAGGCCCAGACAGGGCCCCGGGGAGCTGTTTTTT; CDR3 protein: CASRPRQGPGELFF
D gene: .; J gene: TRBJ1-1; V gene: TRBV29-1; clone size: many; CDR3 DNA: TGCAGCGTTGGAGGACGTCTAGGGGGGGACACTGAAGCTTTCTTT; CDR3 protein: CSVGGRLGGDTEAFF
D gene: .; J gene: TRBJ2-7; V gene: TRBV20-1; clone size: few; CDR3 DNA: TGCAGTGCTAGAGATCTTGGTAGTAGAACCTACGAGCAGTACTTC; CDR3 protein: CSARDLGSRTYEQYF
D gene: .; J gene: TRBJ2-3; V gene: TRBV6-1; clone size: few; CDR3 DNA: TGTGCCAGCAGTGCCATGGGCGCCCAACTCGATACGCAGTATTTT; CDR3 protein: CASSAMGAQLDTQYF
D gene: TRBD2; J gene: TRBJ2-1; V gene: TRBV19; clone size: .; CDR3 DNA: TGTGCCAGTAGTCTACGGACTAGCGGATTCTACAATGAGCAGTTCTTC; CDR3 protein: CASSLRTSGFYNEQFF
D gene: .; J gene: TRBJ1-1; V gene: TRBV28; clone size: many; CDR3 DNA: TGTGCCAGCAGTTTCCCAGGCACTTTGACTGAAGCTTTCTTT; CDR3 protein: CASSFPGTLTEAFF
D gene: TRBD1; J gene: TRBJ1-2; V gene: TRBV28; clone size: many; CDR3 DNA: TGTGCCAGCAGTGCCGCCGGGACAGGGAAAACTAACTATGGCTACACCTTC; CDR3 protein: CASSAAGTGKTNYGYTF
D gene: TRBD2; J gene: TRBJ2-1; V gene: TRBV19; clone size: once; CDR3 DNA: TGTGCCAGTAGTATGAGGTGGCGTGGGCTAGCGGGAGGGCCGAACTACAATGAGCAGTTCTTC; CDR3 protein: CASSMRWRGLAGGPNYNEQFF
D gene: .; J gene: TRBJ2-3; V gene: TRBV12-3/TRBV12-4; clone size: many; CDR3 DNA: TGTGCCAGCAGTTTCGGCCGTACGCAGTATTTT; CDR3 protein: CASSFGRTQYF
D gene: TRBD1; J gene: TRBJ1-1; V gene: TRBV6-1; clone size: many; CDR3 DNA: TGTGCCAGCACTTGGACAGGGAGGACTGAAGCTTTCTTT; CDR3 protein: CASTWTGRTEAFF
D gene: TRBD2; J gene: TRBJ2-3; V gene: TRBV20-1; clone size: many; CDR3 DNA: TGCAGTGCTACCTGGACTAGAACGATCACAGATACGCAGTATTTT; CDR3 protein: CSATWTRTITDTQYF
D gene: TRBD1; J gene: TRBJ1-1; V gene: TRBV5-1; clone size: .; CDR3 DNA: TGCGCCAGCAGCTTGTTCGGTCAGGGGGCTAAGAACACTGAAGCTTTCTTT; CDR3 protein: CASSLFGQGAKNTEAFF
D gene: .; J gene: TRBJ2-7; V gene: TRBV30; clone size: many; CDR3 DNA: TGTGCCTGGAGTGAGGGACTCACTCTTTACGAGCAGTACTTC; CDR3 protein: CAWSEGLTLYEQYF
D gene: .; J gene: TRBJ1-5; V gene: TRBV12-3/TRBV12-4; clone size: many; CDR3 DNA: TGTGCCAGCAGCCCTGGACTTGGTAGCAATCAGCCCCAGCATTTT; CDR3 protein: CASSPGLGSNQPQHF
D gene: .; J gene: TRBJ2-7; V gene: TRBV5-8; clone size: .; CDR3 DNA: TGTGCCAGCAGCTGGGGGGATGGGGCATCACGCTACGAGCAGTACTTC; CDR3 protein: CASSWGDGASRYEQYF
D gene: .; J gene: TRBJ1-2; V gene: TRBV7-9; clone size: few; CDR3 DNA: TGTGCCAGCAGCTTTGCTACAGTAACCTATGGCTACACCTTC; CDR3 protein: CASSFATVTYGYTF
D gene: .; J gene: TRBJ2-5; V gene: TRBV18; clone size: many; CDR3 DNA: TGTGCCAGCTCACCCGACCCTCAAGAGACCCAGTACTTC; CDR3 protein: CASSPDPQETQYF
D gene: TRBD1; J gene: TRBJ2-7; V gene: TRBV19; clone size: .; CDR3 DNA: TGTGCCACCTGGAACAGGGGCGAGCAGTACTTC; CDR3 protein: CATWNRGEQYF
D gene: TRBD1; J gene: TRBJ1-1; V gene: TRBV19; clone size: .; CDR3 DNA: TGTGCCAGTCGGGGACAGGGGGCGAGCACTGAAGCTTTCTTT; CDR3 protein: CASRGQGASTEAFF
D gene: TRBD1; J gene: TRBJ2-5; V gene: TRBV28; clone size: many; CDR3 DNA: TGTGCCAGCAGTTCTTCCGGGACAGCCGAGGAGACCCAGTACTTC; CDR3 protein: CASSSSGTAEETQYF
D gene: TRBD1; J gene: TRBJ1-2; V gene: TRBV4-3; clone size: .; CDR3 DNA: TGCGCCAGCAGCCAAGGGGACAGGGGGCATTACTATGGCTACACCTTC; CDR3 protein: CASSQGDRGHYYGYTF
D gene: .; J gene: TRBJ2-7; V gene: TRBV6-9; clone size: many; CDR3 DNA: TGTGCCAGCAGTTATACACAGGGCTACGAGCAGTACTTC; CDR3 protein: CASSYTQGYEQYF
D gene: .; J gene: TRBJ2-7; V gene: TRBV28; clone size: many; CDR3 DNA: TGTGCCAGCAGTTTCTCGTTTGGGGAGCAGTACTTC; CDR3 protein: CASSFSFGEQYF
D gene: .; J gene: TRBJ2-7; V gene: TRBV7-3; clone size: once; CDR3 DNA: TGTGCCAGCAGCTTAACGGCTGGGGATGAGCAGTACTTC; CDR3 protein: CASSLTAGDEQYF
D gene: TRBD1; J gene: TRBJ2-1; V gene: TRBV5-1; clone size: many; CDR3 DNA: TGCGCCAGCAGCTTGCGACAGGGGCTTTACGGTGAGCAGTTCTTC; CDR3 protein: CASSLRQGLYGEQFF
D gene: TRBD2; J gene: TRBJ2-1; V gene: TRBV15; clone size: few; CDR3 DNA: TGTGCCACCAGCAGATCGCCAACGGAGCGGGAGGGAAGGTATGAGCAGTTCTTC; CDR3 protein: CATSRSPTEREGRYEQFF